The present TCR beta chain was sequenced within a study of blood T cell repertoires in COVID-19. As for the study in general: The study drew acute and convalescent COVID-19 samples from the United States, Italy and Spain.

The study assigned cohorts using participant-reported clinical history. Within 2 weeks of study entry, exposed participants had contacted a PCR-confirmed or clinician-diagnosed COVID-19 case. Trimming shortened V by 4 bases and J by 3 bases, and 12 bases separated the two germline ends. The germline CDR1 and CDR2 sequences are KGHDR and SFDVKD. The CDR3 length is 15 residues. As originally analysed: Counts of nucleated cells, estimated from reference gene primer amplification, were obtained. TCRdb keeps only in-frame clones here, not all; method: immunoSEQ multiplex PCR. For V, J and clone size, that table is used; D and trimming come from the DNA. This table has approximately 200,000 clones, less than 90% appearing once.

The chain links TRBV24-1 to TRBJ1-3; maybe TRBD1 (5 bases). The clonotype was recovered from a woman between 25 and 40 years old who had been exposed to COVID-19. Material: PBMCs or T cells enriched from blood (not recorded which). The CDR3 DNA reads as TGTGCCACCAGTGACACCCGGAGGGGTGGAAACACCATATATTTT. Encoded protein: CATSDTRRGGNTIYF.